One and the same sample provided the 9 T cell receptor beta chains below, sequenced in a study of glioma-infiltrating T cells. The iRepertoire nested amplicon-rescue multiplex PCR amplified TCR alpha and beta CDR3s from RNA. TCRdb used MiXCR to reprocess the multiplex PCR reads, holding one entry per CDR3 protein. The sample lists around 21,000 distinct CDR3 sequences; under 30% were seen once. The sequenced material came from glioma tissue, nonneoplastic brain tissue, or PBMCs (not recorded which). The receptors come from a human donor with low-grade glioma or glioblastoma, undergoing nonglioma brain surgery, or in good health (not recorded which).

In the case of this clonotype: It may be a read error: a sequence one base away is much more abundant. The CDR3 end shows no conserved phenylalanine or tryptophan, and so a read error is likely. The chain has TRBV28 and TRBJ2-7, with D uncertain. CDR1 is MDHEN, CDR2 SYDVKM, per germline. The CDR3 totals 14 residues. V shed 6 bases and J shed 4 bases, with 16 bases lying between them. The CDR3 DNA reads TGTGCCAGCAGCCCCGAGTCAATTTCTTACGAGCAGTACCTC. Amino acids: CASSPESISYEQYL.

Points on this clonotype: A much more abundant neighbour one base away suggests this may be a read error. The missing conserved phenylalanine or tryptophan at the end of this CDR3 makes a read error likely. The CDR3 protein is CSMGLYNEQFL. The DNA of the CDR3 is TGCTCAATGGGACTTTACAATGAGCAGTTCTTA. This chain uses TRBV20-1 with TRBJ2-1; D is perhaps TRBD2 (6 bases). Per the germline V gene, CDR1 is DFQATT and CDR2 is SNEGSKA (reference sequence). The CDR3 sequence is 11 residues long.

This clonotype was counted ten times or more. The DNA of the CDR3 is TGTGCCAGCAGCCTCGACACAGGGCCCCAGCATTTT. Translated: CASSLDTGPQHF. This chain joins TRBV7-2 and TRBJ1-5; D possibly corresponds to TRBD1 (5 bases). There are 12 residues in the CDR3. V was shortened by 5 bases and J by 9 bases, with 11 bases between the two germline ends. The germline V gene has CDR1 SGHTA and CDR2 FQGNSA. Supplemented by reference TRBV7-2 and TRBJ1-5, the full variable domain reads GAGVSQSPSNKVTEKGKDVELRCDPISGHTALYWYRQSLGQGLEFLIYFQGNSAPDKSGLPSDRFSAERTGGSVSTLTIQRTQQEDSAVYLCASSLDTGPQHFGDGTRLSIL.

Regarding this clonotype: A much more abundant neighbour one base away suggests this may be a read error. CDR3 sequence (DNA): TGTGCCAGCAGCTTAAAGTCTAGCGGGGGTAATGAGCAGTTCTTC. Translated, it gives CASSLKSSGGNEQFF. This chain uses TRBV7-2 with TRBJ2-1; 10 nucleotides align to TRBD2. The germline V gene has CDR1 SGHTA and CDR2 FQGNSA. This CDR3 spans 15 amino acids. V trimming: 2 bases; J trimming: 7 bases; junction bases outside the gene matches: 5.

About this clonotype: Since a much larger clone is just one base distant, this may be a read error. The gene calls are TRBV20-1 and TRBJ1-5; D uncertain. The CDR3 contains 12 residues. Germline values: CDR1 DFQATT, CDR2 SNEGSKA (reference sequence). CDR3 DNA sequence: TGCAGTGCTAGACAGTACAATCAGCCCCGGCATTTT. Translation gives CSARQYNQPRHF.

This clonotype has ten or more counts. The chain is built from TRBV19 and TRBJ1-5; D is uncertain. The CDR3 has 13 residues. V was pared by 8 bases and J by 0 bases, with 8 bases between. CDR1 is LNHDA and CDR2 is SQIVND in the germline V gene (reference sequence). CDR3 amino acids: CASAPYSNQPQHF. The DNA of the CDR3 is TGTGCCAGTGCTCCTTATAGCAATCAGCCCCAGCATTTT.

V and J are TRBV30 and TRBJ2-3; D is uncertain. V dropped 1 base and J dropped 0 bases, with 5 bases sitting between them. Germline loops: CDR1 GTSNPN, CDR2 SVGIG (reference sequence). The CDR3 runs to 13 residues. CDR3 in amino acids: CAWSGMSTDTQYF. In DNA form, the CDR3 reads TGTGCCTGGAGTGGTATGAGCACAGATACGCAGTATTTT.

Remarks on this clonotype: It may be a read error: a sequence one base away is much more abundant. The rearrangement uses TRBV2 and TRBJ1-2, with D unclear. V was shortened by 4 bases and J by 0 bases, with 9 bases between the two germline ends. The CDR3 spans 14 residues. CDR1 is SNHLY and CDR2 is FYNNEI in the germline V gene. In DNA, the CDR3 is TGTGCCAGCAGTGGTGGCAGTTCTAACTATGGCTACACCTTC. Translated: CASSGGSSNYGYTF.

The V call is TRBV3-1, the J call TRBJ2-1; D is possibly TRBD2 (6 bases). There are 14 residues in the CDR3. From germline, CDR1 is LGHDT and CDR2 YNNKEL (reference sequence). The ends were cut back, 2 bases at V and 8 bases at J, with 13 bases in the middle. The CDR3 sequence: CASSQRVGGDEQFF. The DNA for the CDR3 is TGTGCCAGCAGCCAACGCGTGGGGGGAGATGAGCAGTTCTTC.